Listed here is a single T cell receptor (beta chain). No antigen is known for it. Deletions cut 5 bases from V and 0 bases from J, with 14 bases between. This CDR3 comprises 16 residues. Germline V gene data show CDR1 as SEHNR and CDR2 as FQNEAQ (reference sequence). Sequencing of TCR beta drew on CD8+ and CD4+ T cells from blood. Included as multiple sclerosis controls were treatment-naive patients who had stable or active relapsing-remitting disease. About 0.45 to 1 ug RNA was reverse transcribed with random hexamers. Coverage of TCR beta CDR3 amplification by immunoSEQ multiplex PCR extended to 54 Vbeta and 13 Jbeta. TCRdb reprocessed the immunoSEQ multiplex PCR reads with MiXCR, giving one entry per CDR3 protein. The repertoire holds under 550,000 distinct CDR3 sequences, with 85% as singletons. The data were taken from a study of CD8 T cells in Susac syndrome. Study-wide results and caveats: Regarding the TCR sequencing and HLA analysis, the study admitted that a relatively small number of individuals were involved.

This chain links TRBV7-9 with TRBJ1-3; the D is unclear. Sequences were obtained from CD8+ T cells from PBMCs. The sequence derives from a human donor with multiple sclerosis. The CDR3 DNA is TGTGCCAGCAGCCTCAACACAGCTAACTCTGGAAACACCATATATTTT. This translates into CASSLNTANSGNTIYF.